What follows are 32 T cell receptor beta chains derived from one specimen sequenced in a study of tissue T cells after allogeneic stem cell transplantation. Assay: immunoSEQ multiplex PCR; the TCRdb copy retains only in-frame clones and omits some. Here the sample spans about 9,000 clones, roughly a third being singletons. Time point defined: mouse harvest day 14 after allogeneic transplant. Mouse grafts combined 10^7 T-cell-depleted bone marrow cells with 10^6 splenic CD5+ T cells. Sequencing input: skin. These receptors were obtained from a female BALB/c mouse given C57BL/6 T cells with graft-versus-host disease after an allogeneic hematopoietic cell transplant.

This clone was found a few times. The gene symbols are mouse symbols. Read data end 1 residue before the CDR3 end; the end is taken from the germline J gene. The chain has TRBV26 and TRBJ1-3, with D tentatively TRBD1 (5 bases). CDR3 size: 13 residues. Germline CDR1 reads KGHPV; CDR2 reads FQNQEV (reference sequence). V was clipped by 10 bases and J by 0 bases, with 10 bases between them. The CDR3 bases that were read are TGTGCCACCCGGGGCCTTTCTGGAAATACGCTCTAT. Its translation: CATRGLSGNTLY. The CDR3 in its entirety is CATRGLSGNTLYF.

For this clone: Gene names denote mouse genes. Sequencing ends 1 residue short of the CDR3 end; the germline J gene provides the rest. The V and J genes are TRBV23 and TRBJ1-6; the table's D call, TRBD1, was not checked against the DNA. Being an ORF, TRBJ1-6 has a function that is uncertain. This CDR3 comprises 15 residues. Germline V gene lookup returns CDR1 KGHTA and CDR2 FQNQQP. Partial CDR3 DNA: TGCTCCAGCAGTCAGGGACAGGGGGTTAATTCGCCCCTCTAC. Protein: CSSSQGQGVNSPLY. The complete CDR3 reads CSSSQGQGVNSPLYF.

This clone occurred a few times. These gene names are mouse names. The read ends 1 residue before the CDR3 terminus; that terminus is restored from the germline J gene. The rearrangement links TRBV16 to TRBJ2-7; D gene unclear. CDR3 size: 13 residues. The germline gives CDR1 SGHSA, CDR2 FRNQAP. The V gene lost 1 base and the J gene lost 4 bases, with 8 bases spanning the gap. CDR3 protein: CASSLGEQYEQYF. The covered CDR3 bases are TGTGCAAGCAGCTTAGGGGAACAATATGAACAGTAC.

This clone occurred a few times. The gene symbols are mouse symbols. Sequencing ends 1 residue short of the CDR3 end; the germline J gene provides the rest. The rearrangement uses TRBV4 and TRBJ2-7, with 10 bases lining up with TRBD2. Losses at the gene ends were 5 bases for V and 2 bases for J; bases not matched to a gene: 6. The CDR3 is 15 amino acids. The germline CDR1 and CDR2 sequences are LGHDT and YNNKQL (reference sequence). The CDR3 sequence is CASSPFDWGAYEQYF. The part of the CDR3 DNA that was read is TGTGCCAGCAGCCCCTTCGACTGGGGGGCCTATGAACAGTAC.

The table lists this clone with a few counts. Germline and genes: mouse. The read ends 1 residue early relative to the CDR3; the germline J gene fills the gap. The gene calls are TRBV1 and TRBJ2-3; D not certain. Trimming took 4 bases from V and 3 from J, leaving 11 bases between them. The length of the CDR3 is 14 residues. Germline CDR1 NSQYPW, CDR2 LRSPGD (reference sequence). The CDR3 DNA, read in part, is TGCACCTGCAGTGGGAACTCGAGGGCAGAAACGCTGTAT. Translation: CTCSGNSRAETLY. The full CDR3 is CTCSGNSRAETLYF.

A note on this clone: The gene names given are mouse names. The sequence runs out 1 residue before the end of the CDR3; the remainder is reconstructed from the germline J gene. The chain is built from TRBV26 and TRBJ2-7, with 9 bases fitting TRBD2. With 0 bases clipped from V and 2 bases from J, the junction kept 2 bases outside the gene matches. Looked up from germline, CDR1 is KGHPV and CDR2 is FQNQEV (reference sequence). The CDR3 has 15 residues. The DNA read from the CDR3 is TGTGCCAGCAGTCTGTCTGGGGGGGCTCCCTATGAACAGTAC. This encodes CASSLSGGAPYEQY. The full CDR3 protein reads CASSLSGGAPYEQYF.

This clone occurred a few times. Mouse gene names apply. CDR3 sequence reads: CASSQEGTTNSDYTF. Partial CDR3 DNA: TGTGCCAGCAGCCAAGAAGGGACAACAAACTCCGACTACACC. The genes are TRBV5 and TRBJ1-2; maybe TRBD1 (6 bases). The CDR3 end is not reached by the read, which stops 1 residue before it; the germline J gene fills it in. The CDR3 has 15 residues. The V gene lost 0 bases and the J gene lost 0 bases, with 8 bases spanning the gap. Germline V CDR1 and CDR2: LGHNA, YNLKQL (reference sequence).

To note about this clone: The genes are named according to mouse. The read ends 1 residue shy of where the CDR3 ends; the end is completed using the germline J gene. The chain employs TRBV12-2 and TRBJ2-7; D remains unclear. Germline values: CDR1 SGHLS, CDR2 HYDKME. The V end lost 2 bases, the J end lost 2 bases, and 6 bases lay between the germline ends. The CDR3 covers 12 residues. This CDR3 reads CASSPYTYEQYF. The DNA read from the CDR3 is TGTGCCAGCTCTCCCTACACCTATGAACAGTAC.

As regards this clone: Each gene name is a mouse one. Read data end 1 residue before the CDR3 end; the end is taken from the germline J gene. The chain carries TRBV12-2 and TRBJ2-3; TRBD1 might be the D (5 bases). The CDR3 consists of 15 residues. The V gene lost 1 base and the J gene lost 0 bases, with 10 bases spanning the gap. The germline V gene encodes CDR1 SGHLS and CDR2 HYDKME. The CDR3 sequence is CASSLGRASAETLYF. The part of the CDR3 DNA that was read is TGTGCCAGCTCTCTGGGCAGGGCTAGTGCAGAAACGCTGTAT.

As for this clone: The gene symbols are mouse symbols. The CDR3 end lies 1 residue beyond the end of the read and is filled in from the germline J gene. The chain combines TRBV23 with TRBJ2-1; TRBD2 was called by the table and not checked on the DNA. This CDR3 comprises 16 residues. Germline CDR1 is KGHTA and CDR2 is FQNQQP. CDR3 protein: CSSSHGTGGNYAEQFF. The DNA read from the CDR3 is TGCTCCAGCAGTCATGGGACTGGGGGTAACTATGCTGAGCAGTTC.

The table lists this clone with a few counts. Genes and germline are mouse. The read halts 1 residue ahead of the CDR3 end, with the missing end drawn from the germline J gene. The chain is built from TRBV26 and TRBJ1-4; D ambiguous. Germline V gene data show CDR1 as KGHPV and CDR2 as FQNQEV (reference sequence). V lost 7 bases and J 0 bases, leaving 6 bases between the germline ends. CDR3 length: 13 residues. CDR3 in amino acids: CASTGFSNERLFF. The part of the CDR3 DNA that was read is TGTGCCAGCACGGGTTTTTCCAACGAAAGATTATTT. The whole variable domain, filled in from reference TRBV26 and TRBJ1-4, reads NSKVIQTPRYLVKGQGQKAKMRCIPEKGHPVVFWYQQNKNNEFKFLINFQNQEVLQQIDMTEKRFSAECPSNSPCSLEIQSSEAGDSALYLCASTGFSNERLFFGHGTKLSVL.

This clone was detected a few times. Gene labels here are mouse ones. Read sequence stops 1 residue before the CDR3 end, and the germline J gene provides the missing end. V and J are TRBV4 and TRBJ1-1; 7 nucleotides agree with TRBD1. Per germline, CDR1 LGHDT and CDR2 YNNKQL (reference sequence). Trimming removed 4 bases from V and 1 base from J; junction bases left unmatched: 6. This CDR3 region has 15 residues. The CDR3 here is CASSSRDRGNTEVFF. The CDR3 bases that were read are TGTGCCAGCAGCTCCCGGGACAGAGGGAACACAGAAGTCTTC. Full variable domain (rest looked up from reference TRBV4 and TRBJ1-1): ETAVFQTPNYHVTQVGNEVSFNCKQTLGHDTMYWYKQDSKKLLKIMFSYNNKQLIVNETVPRRFSPQSSDKAHLNLRIKSVEPEDSAVYLCASSSRDRGNTEVFFGKGTRLTVV.

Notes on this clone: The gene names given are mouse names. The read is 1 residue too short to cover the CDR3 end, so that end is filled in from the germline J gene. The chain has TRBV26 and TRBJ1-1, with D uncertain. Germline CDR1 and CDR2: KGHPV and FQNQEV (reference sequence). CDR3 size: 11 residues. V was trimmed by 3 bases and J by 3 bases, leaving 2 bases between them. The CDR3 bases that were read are TGTGCCAGCAGTCTTCACACAGAAGTCTTC. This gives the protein CASSLHTEVF. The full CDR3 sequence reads CASSLHTEVFF.

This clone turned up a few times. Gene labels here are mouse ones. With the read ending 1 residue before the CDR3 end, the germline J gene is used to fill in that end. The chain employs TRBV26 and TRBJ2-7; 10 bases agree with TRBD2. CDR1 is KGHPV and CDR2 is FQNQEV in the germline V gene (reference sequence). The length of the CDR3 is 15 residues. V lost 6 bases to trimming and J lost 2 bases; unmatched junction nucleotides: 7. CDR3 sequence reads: CASRRNWGGTYEQYF. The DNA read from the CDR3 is TGTGCCAGCAGGCGGAACTGGGGGGGAACCTATGAACAGTAC.

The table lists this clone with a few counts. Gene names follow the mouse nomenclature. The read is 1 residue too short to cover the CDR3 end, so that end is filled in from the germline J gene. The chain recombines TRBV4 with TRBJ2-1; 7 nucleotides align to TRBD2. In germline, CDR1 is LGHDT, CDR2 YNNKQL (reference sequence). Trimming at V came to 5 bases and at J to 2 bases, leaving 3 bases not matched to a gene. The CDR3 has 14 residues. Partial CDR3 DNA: TGTGCCAGCAGCCACTGGGGTTACTATGCTGAGCAGTTC. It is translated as CASSHWGYYAEQF. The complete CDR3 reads CASSHWGYYAEQFF.

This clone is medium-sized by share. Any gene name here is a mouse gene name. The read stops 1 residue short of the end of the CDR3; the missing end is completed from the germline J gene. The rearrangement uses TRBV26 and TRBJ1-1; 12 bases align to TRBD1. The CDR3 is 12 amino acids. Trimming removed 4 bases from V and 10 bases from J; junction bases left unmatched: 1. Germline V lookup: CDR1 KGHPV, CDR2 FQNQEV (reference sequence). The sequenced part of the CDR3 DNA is TGTGCCAGCAGTCGGGACAGGGGGCCAGTCTTC. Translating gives CASSRDRGPVF. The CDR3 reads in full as CASSRDRGPVFF.

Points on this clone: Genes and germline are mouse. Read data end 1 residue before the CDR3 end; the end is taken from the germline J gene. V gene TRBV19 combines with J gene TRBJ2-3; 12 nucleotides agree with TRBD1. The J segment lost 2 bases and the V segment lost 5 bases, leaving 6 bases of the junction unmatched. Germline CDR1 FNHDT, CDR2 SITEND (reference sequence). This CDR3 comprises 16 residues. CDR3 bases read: TGTGCCAGCAGAACCGGGACAGGGGGCGTTGCAGAAACGCTGTAT. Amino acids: CASRTGTGGVAETLY. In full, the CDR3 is CASRTGTGGVAETLYF.

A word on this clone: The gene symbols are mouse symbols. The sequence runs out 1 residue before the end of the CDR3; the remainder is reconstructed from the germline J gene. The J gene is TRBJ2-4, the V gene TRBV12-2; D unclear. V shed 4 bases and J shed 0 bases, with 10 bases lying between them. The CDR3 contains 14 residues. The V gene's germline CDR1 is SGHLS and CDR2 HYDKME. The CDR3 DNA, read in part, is TGTGCCAGCTCGCCCCTGGCTAGTCAAAACACCTTGTAC. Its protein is CASSPLASQNTLY. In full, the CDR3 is CASSPLASQNTLYF.

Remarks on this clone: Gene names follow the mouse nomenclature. This CDR3 is CASSQELGGFAETLYF. The covered CDR3 bases are TGTGCCAGCAGCCAAGAACTGGGGGGTTTTGCAGAAACGCTGTAT. V gene TRBV2 combines with J gene TRBJ2-3, with TRBD2 matching 9 bases. The read ends 1 residue before the CDR3 terminus; that terminus is restored from the germline J gene. From germline, CDR1 is LGHNA and CDR2 YSYQKL. This CDR3 has 16 amino acids. V shed 0 bases, J shed 2 bases, and the junction held 3 bases outside the gene matches.

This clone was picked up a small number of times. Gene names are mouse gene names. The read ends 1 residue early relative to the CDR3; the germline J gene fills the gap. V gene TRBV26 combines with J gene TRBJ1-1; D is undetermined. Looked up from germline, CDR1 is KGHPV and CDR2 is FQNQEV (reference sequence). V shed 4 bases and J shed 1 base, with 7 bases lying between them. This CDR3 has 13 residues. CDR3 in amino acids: CASSPPQNTEVFF. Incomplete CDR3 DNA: TGTGCCAGCAGTCCCCCTCAAAACACAGAAGTCTTC.

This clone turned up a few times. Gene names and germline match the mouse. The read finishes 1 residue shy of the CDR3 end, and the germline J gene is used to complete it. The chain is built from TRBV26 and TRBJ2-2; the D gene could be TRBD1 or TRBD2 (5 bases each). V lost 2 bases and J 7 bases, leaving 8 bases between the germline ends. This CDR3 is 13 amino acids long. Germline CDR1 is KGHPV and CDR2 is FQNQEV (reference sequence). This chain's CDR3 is CASSLGGGGQLYF. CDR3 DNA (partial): TGTGCCAGCAGTCTGGGGGGAGGCGGGCAGCTCTAC.

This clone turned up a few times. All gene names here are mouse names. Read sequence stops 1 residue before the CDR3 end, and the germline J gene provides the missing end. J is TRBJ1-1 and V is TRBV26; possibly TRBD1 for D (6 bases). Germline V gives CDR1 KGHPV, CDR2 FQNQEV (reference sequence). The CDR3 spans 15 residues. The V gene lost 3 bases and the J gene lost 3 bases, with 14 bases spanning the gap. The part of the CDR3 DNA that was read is TGTGCCAGCAGTCTACAAACAGGGCGGCACACAGAAGTCTTC. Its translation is CASSLQTGRHTEVF. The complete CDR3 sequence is CASSLQTGRHTEVFF.

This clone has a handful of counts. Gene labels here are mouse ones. CDR3 DNA, as far as it was read: TGTGCCAGCAGCTTAGCTGGGGGTCAAAACACCTTGTAC. It encodes CASSLAGGQNTLY. The entire CDR3 reads CASSLAGGQNTLYF. V is TRBV3 and J is TRBJ2-4; D possibly corresponds to TRBD2 (5 bases). The read terminates 1 residue before the CDR3 end, so the remaining end is supplied by the germline J gene. Deletions cut 0 bases from V and 1 base from J, with 5 bases between. This CDR3 comprises 14 residues. The germline CDR1 and CDR2 sequences are SNHLY and FYNGKV (reference sequence).

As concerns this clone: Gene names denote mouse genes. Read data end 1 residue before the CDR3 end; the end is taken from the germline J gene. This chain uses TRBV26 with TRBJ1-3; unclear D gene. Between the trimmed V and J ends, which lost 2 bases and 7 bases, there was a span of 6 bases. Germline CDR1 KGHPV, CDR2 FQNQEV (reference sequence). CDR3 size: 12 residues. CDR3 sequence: CASSLRENTLYF. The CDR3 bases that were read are TGTGCCAGCAGTCTGAGGGAGAATACGCTCTAT.

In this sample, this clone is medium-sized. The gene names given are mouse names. CDR3 loop: CTCSAGRDTQYF. The sequenced CDR3 bases are TGCACCTGCAGTGCAGGGAGGGACACCCAGTAC. The gene calls are TRBV1 and TRBJ2-5; no clear D gene. The missing CDR3 end, 1 residue past where the read stops, is filled in from the germline J gene. The CDR3 length is 12 residues. CDR1 NSQYPW and CDR2 LRSPGD come from the germline V gene (reference sequence). Trimming took 1 base from V and 6 from J, leaving 5 bases between them.

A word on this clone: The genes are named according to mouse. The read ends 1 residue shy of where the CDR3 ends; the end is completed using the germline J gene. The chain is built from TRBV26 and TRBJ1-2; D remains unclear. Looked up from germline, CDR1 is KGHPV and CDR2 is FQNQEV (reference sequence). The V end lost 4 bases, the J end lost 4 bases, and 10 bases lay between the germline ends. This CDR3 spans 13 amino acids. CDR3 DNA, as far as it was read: TGTGCCAGCAGTCGCCAGCGGACCTCCGACTACACC. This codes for CASSRQRTSDYT. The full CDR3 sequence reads CASSRQRTSDYTF.

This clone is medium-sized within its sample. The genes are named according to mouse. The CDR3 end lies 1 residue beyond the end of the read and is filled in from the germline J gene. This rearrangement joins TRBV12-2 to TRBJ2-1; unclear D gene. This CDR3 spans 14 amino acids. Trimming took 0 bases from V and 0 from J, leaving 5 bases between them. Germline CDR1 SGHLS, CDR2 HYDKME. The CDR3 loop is CASSLAYNYAEQFF. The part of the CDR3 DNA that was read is TGTGCCAGCTCTCTCGCATATAACTATGCTGAGCAGTTC.

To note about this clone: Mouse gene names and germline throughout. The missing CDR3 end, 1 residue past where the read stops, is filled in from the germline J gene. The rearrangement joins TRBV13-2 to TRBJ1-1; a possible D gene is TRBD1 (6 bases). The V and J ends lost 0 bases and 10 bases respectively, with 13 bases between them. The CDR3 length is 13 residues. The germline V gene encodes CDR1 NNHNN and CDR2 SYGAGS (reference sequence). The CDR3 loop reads CASGDAGGRVVFF. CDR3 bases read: TGTGCCAGCGGTGATGCGGGGGGGCGAGTAGTCTTC.

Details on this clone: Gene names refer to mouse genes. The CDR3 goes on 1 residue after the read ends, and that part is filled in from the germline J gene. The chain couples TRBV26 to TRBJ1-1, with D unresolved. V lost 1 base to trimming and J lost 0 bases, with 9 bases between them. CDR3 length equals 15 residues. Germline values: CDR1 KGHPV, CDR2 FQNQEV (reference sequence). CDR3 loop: CASSLLTSANTEVFF. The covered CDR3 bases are TGTGCCAGCAGTCTGTTAACATCTGCAAACACAGAAGTCTTC. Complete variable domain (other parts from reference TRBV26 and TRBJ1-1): NSKVIQTPRYLVKGQGQKAKMRCIPEKGHPVVFWYQQNKNNEFKFLINFQNQEVLQQIDMTEKRFSAECPSNSPCSLEIQSSEAGDSALYLCASSLLTSANTEVFFGKGTRLTVV.

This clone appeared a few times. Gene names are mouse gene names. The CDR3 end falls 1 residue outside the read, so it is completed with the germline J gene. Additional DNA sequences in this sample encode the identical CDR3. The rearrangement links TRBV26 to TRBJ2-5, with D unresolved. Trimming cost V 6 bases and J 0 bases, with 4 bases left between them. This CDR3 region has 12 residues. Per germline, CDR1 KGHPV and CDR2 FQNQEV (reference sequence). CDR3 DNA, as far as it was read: TGTGCCAGCAGGCAAAACCAAGACACCCAGTAC. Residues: CASRQNQDTQY. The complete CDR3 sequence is CASRQNQDTQYF.

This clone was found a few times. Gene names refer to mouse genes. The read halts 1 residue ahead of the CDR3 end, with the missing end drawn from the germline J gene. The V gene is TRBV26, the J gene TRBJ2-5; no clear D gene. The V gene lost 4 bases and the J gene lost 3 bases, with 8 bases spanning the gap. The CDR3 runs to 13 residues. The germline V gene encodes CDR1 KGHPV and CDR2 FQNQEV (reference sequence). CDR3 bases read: TGTGCCAGCAGTCCCCGACAACAAGACACCCAGTAC. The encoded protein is CASSPRQQDTQY. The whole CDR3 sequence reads CASSPRQQDTQYF. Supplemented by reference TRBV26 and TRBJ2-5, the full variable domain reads NSKVIQTPRYLVKGQGQKAKMRCIPEKGHPVVFWYQQNKNNEFKFLINFQNQEVLQQIDMTEKRFSAECPSNSPCSLEIQSSEAGDSALYLCASSPRQQDTQYFGPGTRLLVL.

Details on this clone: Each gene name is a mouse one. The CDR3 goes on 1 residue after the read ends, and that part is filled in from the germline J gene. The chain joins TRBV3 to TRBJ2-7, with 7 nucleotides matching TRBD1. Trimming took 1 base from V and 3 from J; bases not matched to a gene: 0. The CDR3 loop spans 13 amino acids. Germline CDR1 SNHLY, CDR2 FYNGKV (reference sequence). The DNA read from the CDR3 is TGTGCCAGCAGCTTAGACAGGGGCTATGAACAGTAC. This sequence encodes CASSLDRGYEQY. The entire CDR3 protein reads CASSLDRGYEQYF.